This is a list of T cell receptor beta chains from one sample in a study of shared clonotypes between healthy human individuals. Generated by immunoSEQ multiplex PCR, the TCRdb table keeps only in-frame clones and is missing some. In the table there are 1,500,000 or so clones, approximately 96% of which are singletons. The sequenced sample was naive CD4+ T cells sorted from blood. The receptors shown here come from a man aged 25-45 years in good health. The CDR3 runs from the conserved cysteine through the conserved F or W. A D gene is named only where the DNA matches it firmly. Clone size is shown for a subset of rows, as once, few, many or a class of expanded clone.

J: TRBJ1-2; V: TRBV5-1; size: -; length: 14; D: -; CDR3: CASTISDSSYGYTF; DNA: TGCGCCAGCACAATCTCGGACAGCTCCTATGGCTACACCTTC
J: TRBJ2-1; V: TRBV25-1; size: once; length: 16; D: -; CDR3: CASSGAGAHHNNEQFF; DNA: TGTGCCAGCAGTGGGGCGGGGGCCCACCATAACAATGAGCAGTTCTTC
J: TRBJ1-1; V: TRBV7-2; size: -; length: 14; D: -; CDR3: CASSLARTPDEAFF; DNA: TGTGCCAGCAGCTTAGCACGGACCCCCGACGAAGCTTTCTTT
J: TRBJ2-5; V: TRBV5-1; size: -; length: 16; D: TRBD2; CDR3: CASSFAGGSVEETQYF; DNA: TGCGCCAGCAGCTTCGCGGGAGGGTCGGTGGAAGAGACCCAGTACTTC
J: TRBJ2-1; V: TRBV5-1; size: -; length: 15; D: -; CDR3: CASSLATAQYNEQFF; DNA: TGCGCCAGCAGCTTGGCCACGGCCCAATACAATGAGCAGTTCTTC
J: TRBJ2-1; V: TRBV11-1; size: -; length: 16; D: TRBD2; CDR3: CASSLWLADSYNEQFF; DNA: TGTGCCAGCAGCTTATGGCTAGCGGATTCCTACAATGAGCAGTTCTTC
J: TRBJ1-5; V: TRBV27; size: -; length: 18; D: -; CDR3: CASSSLTGRGYSNQPQHF; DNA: TGTGCCAGCAGTTCCCTGACGGGGAGAGGATATAGCAATCAGCCCCAGCATTTT
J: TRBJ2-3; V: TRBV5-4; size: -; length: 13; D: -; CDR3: CASSLRSTDTQYF; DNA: TGTGCCAGCAGCTTGAGGAGCACAGATACGCAGTATTTT
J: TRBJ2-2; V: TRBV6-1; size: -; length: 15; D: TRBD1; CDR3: CASSGDRGRTGELFF; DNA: TGTGCCAGCAGTGGGGACAGGGGGCGTACCGGGGAGCTGTTTTTT
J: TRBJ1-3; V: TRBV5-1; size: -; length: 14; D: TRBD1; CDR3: CASRGDRVGNTIYF; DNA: TGCGCCAGCAGGGGTGACAGGGTTGGAAACACCATATATTTT
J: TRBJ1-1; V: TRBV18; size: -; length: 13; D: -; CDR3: CASSQSEGTEAFF; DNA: TGTGCCAGCTCACAAAGTGAGGGAACTGAAGCTTTCTTT
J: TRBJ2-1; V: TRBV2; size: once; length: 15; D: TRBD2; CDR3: CASSLRLADHNEQFF; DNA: TGTGCCAGCAGCCTTAGACTAGCGGATCACAATGAGCAGTTCTTC
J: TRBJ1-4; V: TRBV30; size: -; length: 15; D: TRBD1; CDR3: CALDRGLATNEKLFF; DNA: TGTGCCTTGGACAGGGGACTTGCAACTAATGAAAAACTGTTTTTT
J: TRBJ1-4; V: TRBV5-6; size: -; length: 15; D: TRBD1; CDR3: CASSQRTGTDEKLFF; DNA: TGTGCCAGCAGCCAGAGGACAGGGACCGATGAAAAACTGTTTTTT
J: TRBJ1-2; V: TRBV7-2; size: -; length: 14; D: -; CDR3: CASSLETGDYGYTF; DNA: TGTGCCAGCAGCTTAGAGACAGGAGACTATGGCTACACCTTC
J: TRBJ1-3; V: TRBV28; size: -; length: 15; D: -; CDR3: CAAKTGSNSGNTIYF; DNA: TGTGCCGCCAAAACAGGGTCCAACTCTGGAAACACCATATATTTT
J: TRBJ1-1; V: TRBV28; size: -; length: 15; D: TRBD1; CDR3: CASIRQGVENTEAFF; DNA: TGTGCCAGCATCCGACAGGGGGTCGAGAACACTGAAGCTTTCTTT
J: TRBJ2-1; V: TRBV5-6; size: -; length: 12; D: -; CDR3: CASSFSLGEQFF; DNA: TGTGCCAGCAGCTTTTCCCTCGGGGAGCAGTTCTTC
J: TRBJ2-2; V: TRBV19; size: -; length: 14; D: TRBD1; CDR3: CASETGRVIGELFF; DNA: TGTGCCAGTGAGACAGGGAGAGTGATCGGGGAGCTGTTTTTT
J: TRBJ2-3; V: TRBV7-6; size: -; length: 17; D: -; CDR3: CASSPQLGTASTDTQYF; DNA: TGTGCCAGCAGTCCTCAGCTGGGCACTGCTAGCACAGATACGCAGTATTTT
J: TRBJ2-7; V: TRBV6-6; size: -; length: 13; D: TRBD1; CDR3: CASSLDRAYEQYF; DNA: TGTGCCAGCAGCCTAGACAGGGCCTACGAGCAGTACTTC
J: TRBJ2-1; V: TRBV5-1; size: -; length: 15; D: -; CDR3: CASSLGPLSGNEQFF; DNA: TGCGCCAGCAGCTTGGGGCCACTTTCAGGGAATGAGCAGTTCTTC
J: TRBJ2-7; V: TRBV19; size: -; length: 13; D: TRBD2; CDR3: CASSPTSGYEQYF; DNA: TGTGCCAGTTCCCCGACTAGCGGCTACGAGCAGTACTTC
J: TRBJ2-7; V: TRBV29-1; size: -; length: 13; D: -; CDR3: CSVAHIGSYEQYF; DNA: TGCAGCGTTGCCCACATTGGCAGCTACGAGCAGTACTTC
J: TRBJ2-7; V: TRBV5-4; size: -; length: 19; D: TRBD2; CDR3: CASSLEPGTSGSRAYEQYF; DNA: TGTGCCAGCAGCTTAGAGCCCGGGACTAGCGGGAGTCGGGCCTACGAGCAGTACTTC
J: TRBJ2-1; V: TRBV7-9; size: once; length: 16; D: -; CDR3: CASSPTGDPAYNEQFF; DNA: TGTGCCAGCAGCCCGACTGGGGACCCCGCCTACAATGAGCAGTTCTTC
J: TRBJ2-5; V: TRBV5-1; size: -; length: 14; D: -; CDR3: CASSQGTLQETQYF; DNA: TGCGCCAGCAGCCAGGGAACACTTCAAGAGACCCAGTACTTC
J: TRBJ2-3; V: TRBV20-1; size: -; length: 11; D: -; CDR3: CSASRVDTQYF; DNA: TGCAGTGCTAGCAGGGTTGATACGCAGTATTTT
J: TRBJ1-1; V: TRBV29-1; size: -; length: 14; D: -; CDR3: CSVAGTLRDTEAFF; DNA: TGCAGCGTCGCAGGGACACTTCGGGACACTGAAGCTTTCTTT
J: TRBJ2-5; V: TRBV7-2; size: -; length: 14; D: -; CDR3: CASSLVAEQETQYF; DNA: TGTGCCAGCAGCTTAGTAGCGGAACAAGAGACCCAGTACTTC
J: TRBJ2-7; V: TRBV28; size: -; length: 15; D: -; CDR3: CASSLVTPFSYEQYF; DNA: TGTGCCAGCAGTTTGGTGACACCCTTCTCCTACGAGCAGTACTTC
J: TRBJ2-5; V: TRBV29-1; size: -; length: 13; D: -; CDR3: CSARESDQETQYF; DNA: TGCAGCGCGCGGGAAAGCGACCAAGAGACCCAGTACTTC
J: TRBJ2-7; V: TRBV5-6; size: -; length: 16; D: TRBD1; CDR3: CASSLGGTGVRNEQYF; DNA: TGTGCCAGCAGCTTGGGCGGTACAGGGGTGAGGAACGAGCAGTACTTC
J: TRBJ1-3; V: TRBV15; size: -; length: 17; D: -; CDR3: CATSRAVGASTGNTIYF; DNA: TGTGCCACCAGCAGAGCGGTAGGGGCTTCCACTGGAAACACCATATATTTT
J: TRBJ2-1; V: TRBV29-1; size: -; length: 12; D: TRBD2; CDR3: CSGLAGYNEQFF; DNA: TGCAGCGGGCTAGCGGGGTACAATGAGCAGTTCTTC
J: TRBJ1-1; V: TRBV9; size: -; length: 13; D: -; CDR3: CASSVASYTEAFF; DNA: TGTGCCAGCAGCGTAGCTAGTTACACTGAAGCTTTCTTT
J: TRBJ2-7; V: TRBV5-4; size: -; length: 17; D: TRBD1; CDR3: CASSSVTGTGSSYEQYF; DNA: TGTGCCAGCAGCTCGGTAACCGGGACAGGGAGCTCCTACGAGCAGTACTTC
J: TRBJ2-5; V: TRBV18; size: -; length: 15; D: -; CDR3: CASSRDRTEEETQYF; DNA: TGTGCCAGCTCACGCGATCGGACTGAGGAAGAGACCCAGTACTTC
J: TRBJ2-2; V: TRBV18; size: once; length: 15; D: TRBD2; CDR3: CASSQGLAGAGELFF; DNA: TGTGCCAGCTCACAGGGACTAGCGGGAGCCGGGGAGCTGTTTTTT
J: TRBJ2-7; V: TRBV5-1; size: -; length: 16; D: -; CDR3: CASSLELAASGHEQYF; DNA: TGCGCCAGCAGCTTGGAGTTAGCGGCCTCGGGTCACGAGCAGTACTTC
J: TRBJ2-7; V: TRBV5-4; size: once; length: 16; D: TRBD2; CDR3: CASSHGTSGSNYEQYF; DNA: TGTGCCAGCAGCCATGGGACTAGCGGCAGCAACTACGAGCAGTACTTC
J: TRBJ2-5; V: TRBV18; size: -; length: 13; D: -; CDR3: CASSPPNPRAQYF; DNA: TGTGCCAGCTCACCACCAAACCCCAGGGCCCAGTACTTC
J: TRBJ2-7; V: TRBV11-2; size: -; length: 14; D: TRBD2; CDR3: CASSITSGAAEQYF; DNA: TGTGCCAGCAGCATAACTAGCGGGGCTGCCGAGCAGTACTTC
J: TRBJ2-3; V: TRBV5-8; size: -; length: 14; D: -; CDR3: CASSFSRATDTQYF; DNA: TGTGCCAGCAGCTTTAGCAGGGCGACAGATACGCAGTATTTT
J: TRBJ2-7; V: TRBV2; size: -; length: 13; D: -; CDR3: CASSGPGIFEQYF; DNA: TGTGCCAGCAGTGGACCCGGGATTTTCGAGCAGTACTTC
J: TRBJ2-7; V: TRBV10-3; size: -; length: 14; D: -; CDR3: CAISSFQGSYEQYF; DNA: TGTGCCATCTCATCTTTCCAGGGGTCCTACGAGCAGTACTTC
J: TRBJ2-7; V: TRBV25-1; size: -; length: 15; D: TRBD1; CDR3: CASSEMWTGGAEQYF; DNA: TGTGCCAGCAGTGAAATGTGGACAGGGGGCGCCGAGCAGTACTTC
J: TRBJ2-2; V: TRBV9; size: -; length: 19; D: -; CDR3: CASSGRGSTGARLTGELFF; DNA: TGTGCCAGCAGCGGAAGAGGGTCAACGGGAGCTCGCCTAACCGGGGAGCTGTTTTTT
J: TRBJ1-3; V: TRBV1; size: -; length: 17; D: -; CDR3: CTSSLRTQGAQGNTIYF; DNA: TGCACCAGCAGTCTAAGAACACAGGGGGCGCAGGGAAACACCATATATTTT
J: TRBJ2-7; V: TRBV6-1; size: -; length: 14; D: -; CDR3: CASIGGVYPYEQYF; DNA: TGTGCCAGCATAGGGGGAGTGTACCCTTACGAGCAGTACTTC
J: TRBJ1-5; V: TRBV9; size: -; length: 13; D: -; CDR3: CASSVELGQPQHF; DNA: TGTGCCAGCAGCGTAGAATTAGGTCAGCCCCAGCATTTT